According to its frequency, the clone carrying this TCR beta chain is medium-sized. Its specificity is not known. CSF cells were profiled by 10X single-cell V(D)J and 5' expression. Reprocessing the 10x single-cell sequencing reads, TCRdb reports a single entry for every CDR3 protein and omits DNA. This sample contains 1,200 or so distinct CDR3 sequences. These data come from a study of CD8 T cells in cerebrospinal fluid in Alzheimer's disease. Study background: Clonal expansion of CSF T cells was measured with plate-based and droplet-based single-cell sequencing.

Participants were all in good physical condition and free of acute infection. The length of the CDR3 is 16 residues. Study conclusions and caveats: Finding EBV-specific TCRs in cerebrospinal fluid does not show EBV causes Alzheimer's disease.

The specimen sequenced was cerebrospinal fluid. The TCR comes from a human donor in good health. The chain recombines TRBV12-3 or TRBV12-4 with TRBJ2-1; TCRdb returns TRBD2, unconfirmable since there is no DNA. CDR3 loop: CASSSIAGPSYNEQFF.